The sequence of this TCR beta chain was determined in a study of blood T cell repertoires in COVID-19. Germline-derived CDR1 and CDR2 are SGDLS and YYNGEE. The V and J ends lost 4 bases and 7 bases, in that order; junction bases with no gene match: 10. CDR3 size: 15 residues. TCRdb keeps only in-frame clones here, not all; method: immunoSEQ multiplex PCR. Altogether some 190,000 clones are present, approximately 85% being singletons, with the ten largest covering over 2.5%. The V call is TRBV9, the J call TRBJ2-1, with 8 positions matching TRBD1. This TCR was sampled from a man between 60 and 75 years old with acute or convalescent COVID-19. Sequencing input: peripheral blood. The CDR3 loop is CASSPRQGRSNEQFF. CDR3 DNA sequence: TGTGCCAGCAGCCCGAGACAGGGGCGTTCTAATGAGCAGTTCTTC.